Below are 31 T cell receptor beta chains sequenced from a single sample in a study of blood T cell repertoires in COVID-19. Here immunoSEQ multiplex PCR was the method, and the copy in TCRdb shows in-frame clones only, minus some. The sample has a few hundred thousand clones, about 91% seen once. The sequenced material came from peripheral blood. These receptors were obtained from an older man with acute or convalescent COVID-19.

The CDR3 DNA is TGTGCCATCAGTGAGTCTGCGGTTACTAACTATGGCTACACCTTC. It translates to CAISESAVTNYGYTF. This chain connects TRBV10-3 to TRBJ1-2, with unresolved D. Germline V CDR1 and CDR2: ENHRY, SYGVKD. V was trimmed by 0 bases and J by 0 bases, leaving 8 bases between them. CDR3 length equals 15 residues.

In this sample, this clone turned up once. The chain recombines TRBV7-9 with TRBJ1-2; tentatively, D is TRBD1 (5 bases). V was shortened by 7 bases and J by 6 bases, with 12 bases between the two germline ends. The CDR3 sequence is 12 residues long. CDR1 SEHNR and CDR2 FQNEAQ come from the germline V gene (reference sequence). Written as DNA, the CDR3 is TGTGCCAGCAACTGGGGGAGGGATGGCTACACCTTC. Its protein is CASNWGRDGYTF.

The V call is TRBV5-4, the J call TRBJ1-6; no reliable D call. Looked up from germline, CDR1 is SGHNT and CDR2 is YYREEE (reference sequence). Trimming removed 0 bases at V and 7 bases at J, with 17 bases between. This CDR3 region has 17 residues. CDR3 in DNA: TGTGCCAGCAGCTTGGGGTTGTCGCGGGCTGGCAATTCACCCCTCCACTTT. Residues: CASSLGLSRAGNSPLHF.

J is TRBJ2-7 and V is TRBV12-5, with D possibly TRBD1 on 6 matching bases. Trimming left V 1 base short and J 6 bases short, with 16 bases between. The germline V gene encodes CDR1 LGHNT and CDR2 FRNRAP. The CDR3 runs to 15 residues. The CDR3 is CASGLEGGVQGEQYF. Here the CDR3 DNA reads TGTGCTAGTGGTTTGGAAGGGGGTGTTCAAGGCGAGCAGTACTTC.

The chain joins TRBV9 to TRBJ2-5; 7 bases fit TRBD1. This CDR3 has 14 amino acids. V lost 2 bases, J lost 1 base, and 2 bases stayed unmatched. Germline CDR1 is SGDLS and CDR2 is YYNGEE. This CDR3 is CASSVDRVQETQYF. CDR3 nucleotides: TGTGCCAGCAGCGTCGACAGGGTCCAAGAGACCCAGTACTTC.

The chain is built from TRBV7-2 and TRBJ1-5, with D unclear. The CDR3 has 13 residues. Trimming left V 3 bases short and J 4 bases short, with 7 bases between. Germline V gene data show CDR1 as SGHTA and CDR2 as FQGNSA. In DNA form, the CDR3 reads TGTGCCAGCAGCTTGTCCGGGAATCAGCCCCAGCATTTT. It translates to CASSLSGNQPQHF.

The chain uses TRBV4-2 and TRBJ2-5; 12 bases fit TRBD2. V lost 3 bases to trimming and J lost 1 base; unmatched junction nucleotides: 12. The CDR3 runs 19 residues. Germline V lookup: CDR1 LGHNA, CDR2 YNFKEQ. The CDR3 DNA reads TGTGCCAGCAGCCAGCCGAGACTAGCGGGGGCCACCTTCCAAGAGACCCAGTACTTC. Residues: CASSQPRLAGATFQETQYF.

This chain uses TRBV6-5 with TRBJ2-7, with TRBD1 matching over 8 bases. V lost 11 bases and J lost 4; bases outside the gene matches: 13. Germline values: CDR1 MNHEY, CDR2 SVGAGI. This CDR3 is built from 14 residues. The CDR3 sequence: CADPGQGRRYEQYF. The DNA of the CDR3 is TGTGCCGACCCCGGACAGGGAAGACGGTACGAGCAGTACTTC.

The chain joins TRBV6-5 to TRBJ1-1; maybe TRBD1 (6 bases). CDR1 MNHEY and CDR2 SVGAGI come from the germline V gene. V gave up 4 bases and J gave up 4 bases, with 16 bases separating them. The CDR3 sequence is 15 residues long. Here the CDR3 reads CASSFDFGGATEAFF. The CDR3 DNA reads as TGTGCCAGCAGTTTCGACTTCGGGGGGGCCACTGAAGCTTTCTTT.

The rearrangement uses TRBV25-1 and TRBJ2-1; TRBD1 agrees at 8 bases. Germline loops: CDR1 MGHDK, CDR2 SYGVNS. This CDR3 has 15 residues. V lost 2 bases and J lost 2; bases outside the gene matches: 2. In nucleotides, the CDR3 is TGTGCCAGCAGTGAACCAGGGGGCCCCTACAATGAGCAGTTCTTC. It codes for CASSEPGGPYNEQFF.

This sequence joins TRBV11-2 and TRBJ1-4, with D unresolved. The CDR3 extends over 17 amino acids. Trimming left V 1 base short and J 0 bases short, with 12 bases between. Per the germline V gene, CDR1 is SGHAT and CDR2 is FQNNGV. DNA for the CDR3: TGTGCCAGCAGCTTAGTTCCGAGCGGAACAACTAATGAAAAACTGTTTTTT. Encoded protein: CASSLVPSGTTNEKLFF.

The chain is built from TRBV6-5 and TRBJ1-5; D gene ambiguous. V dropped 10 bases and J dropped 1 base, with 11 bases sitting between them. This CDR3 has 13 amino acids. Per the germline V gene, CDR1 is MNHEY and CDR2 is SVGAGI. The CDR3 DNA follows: TGTGCCACCCGCCGCGGGAGCAATCAGCCCCAGCATTTT. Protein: CATRRGSNQPQHF.

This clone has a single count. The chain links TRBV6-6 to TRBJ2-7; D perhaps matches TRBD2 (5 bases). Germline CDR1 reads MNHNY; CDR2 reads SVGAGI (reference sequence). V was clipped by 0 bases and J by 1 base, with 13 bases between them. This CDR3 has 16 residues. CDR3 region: CASSYSTEGSSYEQYF. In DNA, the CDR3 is TGTGCCAGCAGTTACTCAACTGAGGGTAGTTCCTACGAGCAGTACTTC.

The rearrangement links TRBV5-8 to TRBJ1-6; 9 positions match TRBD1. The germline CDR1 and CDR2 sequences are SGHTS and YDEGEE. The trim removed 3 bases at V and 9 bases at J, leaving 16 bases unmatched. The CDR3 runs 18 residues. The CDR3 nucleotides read TGTGCCAGCAGCTCGAGGTTGTTGAACAGGGGGCGAGCTTCACCCCTCCACTTT. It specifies CASSSRLLNRGRASPLHF. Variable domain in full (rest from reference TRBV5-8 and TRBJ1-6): EAGVTQSPTHLIKTRGQQATLRCSPISGHTSVYWYQQALGLGLQFLLWYDEGEERNRGNFPPRFSGRQFPNYSSELNVNALELEDSALYLCASSSRLLNRGRASPLHFGNGTRLTVT.

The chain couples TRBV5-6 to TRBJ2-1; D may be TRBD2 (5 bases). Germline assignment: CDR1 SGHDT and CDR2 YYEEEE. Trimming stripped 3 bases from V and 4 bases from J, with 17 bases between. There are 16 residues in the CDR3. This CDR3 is CASSSLASSGYNEQFF. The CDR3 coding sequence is TGTGCCAGCAGCTCCCTAGCCAGCTCTGGGTACAATGAGCAGTTCTTC.

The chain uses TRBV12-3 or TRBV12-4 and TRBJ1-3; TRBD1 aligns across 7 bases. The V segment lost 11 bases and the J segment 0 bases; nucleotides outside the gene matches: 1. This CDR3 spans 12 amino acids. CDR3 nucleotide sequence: TGTGCCTCAGGGGGCTCTGGAAACACCATATATTTT. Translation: CASGGSGNTIYF.

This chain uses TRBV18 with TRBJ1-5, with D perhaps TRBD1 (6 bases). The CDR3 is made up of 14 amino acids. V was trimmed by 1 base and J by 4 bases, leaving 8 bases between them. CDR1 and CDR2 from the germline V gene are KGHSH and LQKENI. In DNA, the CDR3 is TGTGCCAGCTCACCACGGACAGATAATCAGCCCCAGCATTTT. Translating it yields CASSPRTDNQPQHF.

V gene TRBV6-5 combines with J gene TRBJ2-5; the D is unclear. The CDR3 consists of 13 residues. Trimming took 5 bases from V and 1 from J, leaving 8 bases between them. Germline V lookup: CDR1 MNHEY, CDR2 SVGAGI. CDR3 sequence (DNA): TGTGCCAGCAGTAATGTAATCCAAGAGACCCAGTACTTC. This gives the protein CASSNVIQETQYF.

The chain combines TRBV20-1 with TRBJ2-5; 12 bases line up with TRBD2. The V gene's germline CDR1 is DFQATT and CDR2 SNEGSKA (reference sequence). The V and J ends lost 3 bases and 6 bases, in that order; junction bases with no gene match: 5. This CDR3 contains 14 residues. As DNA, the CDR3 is TGCAGTGCTAGTAGGACTAGCGGGATACAGACCCAGTACTTC. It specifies CSASRTSGIQTQYF.

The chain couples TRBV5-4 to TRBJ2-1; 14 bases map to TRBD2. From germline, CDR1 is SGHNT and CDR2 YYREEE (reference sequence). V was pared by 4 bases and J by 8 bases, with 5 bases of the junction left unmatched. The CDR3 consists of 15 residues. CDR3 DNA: TGTGCCAGCAGCGGGGGACTAGCGGGAGTCCATGAGCAGTTCTTC. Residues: CASSGGLAGVHEQFF.

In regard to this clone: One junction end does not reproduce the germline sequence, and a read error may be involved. The CDR3 sequence: CASSWGLGVDGELFF. CDR3 sequence (DNA): TGTGCTAGCAGCTGGGGACTAGGGGTCGACGGGGAGCTGTTTTTT. V usage is TRBV7-7 and J usage is TRBJ2-2, with 8 bases identical to TRBD2. Germline V gene sequence: CDR1 SSHAT, CDR2 FNYEAQ (reference sequence). The CDR3 spans 15 residues.

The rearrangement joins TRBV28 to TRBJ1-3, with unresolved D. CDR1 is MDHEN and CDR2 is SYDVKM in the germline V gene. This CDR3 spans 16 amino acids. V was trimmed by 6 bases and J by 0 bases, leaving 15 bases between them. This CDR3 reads CASRSTPGISGNTIYF. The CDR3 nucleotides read TGTGCCAGCAGATCCACCCCCGGTATCTCTGGAAACACCATATATTTT.

The CDR3 protein is CASSQDHGAHEKLFF. In nucleotides, the CDR3 is TGTGCCAGCAGCCAAGATCATGGGGCGCACGAAAAACTGTTTTTT. This chain connects TRBV14 to TRBJ1-4; TRBD1 might be the D (5 bases). This CDR3 has 15 residues. Germline lookup yields CDR1 SGHDN and CDR2 FVKESK. V lost 0 bases and J lost 8, with 13 bases in between.

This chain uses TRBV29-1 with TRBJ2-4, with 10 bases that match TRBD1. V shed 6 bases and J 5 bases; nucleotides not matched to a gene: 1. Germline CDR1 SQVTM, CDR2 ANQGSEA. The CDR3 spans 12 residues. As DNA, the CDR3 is TGCAGCGTAGGGACAGGGGAAAACATTCAGTACTTC. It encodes CSVGTGENIQYF.

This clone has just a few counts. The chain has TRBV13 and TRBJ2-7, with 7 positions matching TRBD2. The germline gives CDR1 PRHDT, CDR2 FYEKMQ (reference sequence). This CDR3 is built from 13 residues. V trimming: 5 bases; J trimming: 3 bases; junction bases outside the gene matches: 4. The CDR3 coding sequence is TGTGCCAGCAGCGGCGGGACTAACTACGAGCAGTACTTC. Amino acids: CASSGGTNYEQYF.

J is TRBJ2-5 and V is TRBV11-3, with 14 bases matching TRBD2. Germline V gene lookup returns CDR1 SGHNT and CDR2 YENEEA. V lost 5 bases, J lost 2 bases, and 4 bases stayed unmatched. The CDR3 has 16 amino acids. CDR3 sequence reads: CASSPGLAGVQETQYF. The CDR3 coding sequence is TGTGCCAGCAGCCCGGGACTAGCGGGGGTGCAAGAGACCCAGTACTTC.

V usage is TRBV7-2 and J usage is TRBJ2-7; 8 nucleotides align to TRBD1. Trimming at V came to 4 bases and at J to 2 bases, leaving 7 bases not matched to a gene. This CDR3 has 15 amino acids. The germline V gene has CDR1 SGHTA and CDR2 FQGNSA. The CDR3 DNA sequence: TGTGCCAGCAGCTATAGGACAGGGTCCCCCTACGAGCAGTACTTC. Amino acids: CASSYRTGSPYEQYF.

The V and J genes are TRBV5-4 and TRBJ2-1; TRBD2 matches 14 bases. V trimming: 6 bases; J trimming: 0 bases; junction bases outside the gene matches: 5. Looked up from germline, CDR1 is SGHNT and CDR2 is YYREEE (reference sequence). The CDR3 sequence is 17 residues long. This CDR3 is CASTGTSGGSSYNEQFF. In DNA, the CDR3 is TGTGCCAGCACCGGGACTAGCGGGGGTAGCTCCTACAATGAGCAGTTCTTC.

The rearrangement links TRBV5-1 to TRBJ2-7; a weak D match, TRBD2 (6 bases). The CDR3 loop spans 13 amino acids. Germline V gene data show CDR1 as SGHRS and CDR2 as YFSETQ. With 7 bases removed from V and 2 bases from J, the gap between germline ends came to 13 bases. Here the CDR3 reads CASHGDSTYEQYF. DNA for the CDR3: TGCGCCAGCCACGGGGACTCTACCTACGAGCAGTACTTC. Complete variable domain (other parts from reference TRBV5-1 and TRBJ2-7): KAGVTQTPRYLIKTRGQQVTLSCSPISGHRSVSWYQQTPGQGLQFLFEYFSETQRNKGNFPGRFSGRQFSNSRSEMNVSTLELGDSALYLCASHGDSTYEQYFGPGTRLTVT.

The DNA of the CDR3 is TGCGCCAGCAGCGCACTGAGCCAAGAGACCCAGTACTTC. It codes for CASSALSQETQYF. V usage is TRBV5-1 and J usage is TRBJ2-5, with D unresolved. CDR3 length equals 13 residues. Germline lookup yields CDR1 SGHRS and CDR2 YFSETQ. Trimming removed 4 bases from V and 1 base from J, with 8 bases in between. The variable domain in full, completed from reference TRBV5-1 and TRBJ2-5, reads KAGVTQTPRYLIKTRGQQVTLSCSPISGHRSVSWYQQTPGQGLQFLFEYFSETQRNKGNFPGRFSGRQFSNSRSEMNVSTLELGDSALYLCASSALSQETQYFGPGTRLLVL.

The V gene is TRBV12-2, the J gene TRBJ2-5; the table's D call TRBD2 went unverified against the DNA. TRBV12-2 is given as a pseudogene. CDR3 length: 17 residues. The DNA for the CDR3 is TGTGCAAGTCGCTTCCCTTGGACTAGCTTCGCCCGAGAGACCCAGTACTTC. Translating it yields CASRFPWTSFARETQYF.